The T cell receptor beta chain described here comes from a study of T cells in Graves' hyperthyroidism and ophthalmopathy. Points from the study as a whole: Ophthalmopathy cases were set apart from stable hyperthyroidism by a 13 V-J model.

The germline V and J ends were trimmed by 9 bases and 1 base, with 10 bases remaining between them. Per the germline V gene, CDR1 is KGHDR and CDR2 is SFDVKD. The CDR3 totals 13 residues. Researchers barred patients who had uncontrolled infection, other autoimmune disease, pregnancy or lactation. The blood sample predates any ophthalmopathy symptoms, coming from first hyperthyroidism diagnosis. RNA transcripts provided the source from which TCR beta CDR3 regions were amplified. During a first-round RT-PCR of the TCR CDR3, the HTBI primer set was used. From the multiplex PCR reads, TCRdb called clonotypes with MiXCR, one entry per CDR3 protein. The repertoire holds about 24,000 distinct CDR3 sequences, with around 47% as singletons. Comment on this clonotype: The antigen is unknown.

This receptor was taken from a woman in her 40s with Graves' hyperthyroidism that later progressed to Graves' ophthalmopathy. Specimen: blood. The V and J genes are TRBV24-1 and TRBJ2-3; possible D gene TRBD2, 5 bases. Written as DNA, the CDR3 is TGTGCCACCGGGAGACCTGGCACAGATACGCAGTATTTT. Protein product: CATGRPGTDTQYF.